What follows are 29 T cell receptor beta chains derived from one specimen sequenced in a study of shared clonotypes between healthy human individuals. Sequencing used immunoSEQ multiplex PCR; TCRdb keeps in-frame clones, though not all of them. In the table there are some 2,100,000 clones, approximately 94% of which are singletons. Only CD45RO-negative cells positively selected for CCR7 counted as naive CD8 cells, so terminally differentiated effector memory CD45RA+ cells were excluded. Sample: naive CD8+ T cells from PBMCs. These receptors originate from a man between 18 and 29 years old in good health. Some clones in this sample may be carry-over from other donors' samples.

The chain links TRBV28 to TRBJ1-5, with D possibly TRBD1 on 6 matching bases. Trimming removed 6 bases from V and 5 bases from J, with 26 bases in between. The CDR3 is 18 residues long. CDR1 is MDHEN, CDR2 SYDVKM, per germline. The CDR3 is CASRRREGTGSLYQPQHF. CDR3 bases: TGTGCCAGCAGACGACGGGAGGGTACAGGGAGCCTCTATCAGCCCCAGCATTTT.

J is TRBJ1-1 and V is TRBV19, with D maybe TRBD1 (6 bases). Trimming left V 3 bases short and J 4 bases short, with 12 bases between. The CDR3 extends over 14 amino acids. Germline CDR1 is LNHDA and CDR2 is SQIVND (reference sequence). CDR3 sequence: CASSIGDRSTEAFF. The CDR3 DNA reads as TGTGCCAGTAGTATCGGTGACAGGTCCACTGAAGCTTTCTTT.

The rearrangement links TRBV6-5 to TRBJ2-1, with TRBD2 identical over 12 bases. The germline gives CDR1 MNHEY, CDR2 SVGAGI. V trimming: 4 bases; J trimming: 9 bases; junction bases outside the gene matches: 7. This CDR3 has 15 amino acids. The CDR3 DNA sequence: TGTGCCAGCAGTTCCCCGACTAGCGGGAGATTTGAGCAGTTCTTC. Its translation: CASSSPTSGRFEQFF.

The rearrangement uses TRBV7-9 and TRBJ1-2; D remains unclear. Germline V CDR1 and CDR2: SEHNR, FQNEAQ (reference sequence). The V end lost 2 bases, the J end lost 10 bases, and 8 bases lay between the germline ends. This CDR3 is built from 11 residues. CDR3 sequence reads: CASSLRRNYTF. For the CDR3, the DNA is TGTGCCAGCAGCTTACGACGGAACTACACCTTC. The full variable domain, completed using reference TRBV7-9 and TRBJ1-2, is DTGVSQNPRHKITKRGQNVTFRCDPISEHNRLYWYRQTLGQGPEFLTYFQNEAQLEKSRLLSDRFSAERPKGSFSTLEIQRTEQGDSAMYLCASSLRRNYTFGSGTRLTVV.

This chain connects TRBV29-1 to TRBJ2-3, with 7 bases lining up with TRBD1. CDR3 length equals 13 residues. After removal of 2 bases from V and 5 bases from J, the junction contained 4 bases not matched to a gene. Germline V CDR1 and CDR2: SQVTM, ANQGSEA. The CDR3 DNA sequence: TGCAGCGTTGAAAGAGGGGGCCAAGATACGCAGTATTTT. Its protein product is CSVERGGQDTQYF.

The chain carries TRBV2 and TRBJ1-1; D possibly corresponds to TRBD1 (5 bases). CDR1 SNHLY and CDR2 FYNNEI come from the germline V gene. The CDR3 consists of 13 residues. V was trimmed by 6 bases and J by 3 bases, leaving 11 bases between them. CDR3 protein: CASSIRAHTEAFF. CDR3 bases: TGTGCCAGCAGCATCAGGGCTCACACTGAAGCTTTCTTT.

The J gene is TRBJ1-5, the V gene TRBV9; no definite D call. Trimming took off 3 bases at V and 6 bases at J, with 10 bases between the two ends. Germline CDR1 reads SGDLS; CDR2 reads YYNGEE. The CDR3 has 13 residues. CDR3 sequence: CASSAGGSQPQHF. The CDR3, as DNA: TGTGCCAGCAGCGCCGGCGGCAGTCAGCCCCAGCATTTT.

The J gene is TRBJ2-5, the V gene TRBV27; 7 bases map to TRBD1. The DNA end favors TRBJ2-7, so the J call may be wrong. Germline assignment: CDR1 MNHEY and CDR2 SMNVEV (reference sequence). The CDR3 runs 16 residues. CDR3 region: CASSFSTGTRNYEQYF. Written as DNA, the CDR3 is TGTGCCAGCAGTTTTTCGACAGGGACCCGAAACTACGAGCAGTACTTC.

This clone came up a few times. The V gene is TRBV7-9, the J gene TRBJ1-2; D call uncertain. This CDR3 spans 15 amino acids. The germline V gene encodes CDR1 SEHNR and CDR2 FQNEAQ (reference sequence). The V end lost 4 bases, the J end lost 4 bases, and 16 bases lay between the germline ends. The CDR3 sequence: CASSSDGSPPYGYTF. The CDR3 DNA sequence: TGTGCCAGCAGCTCGGACGGGTCCCCGCCCTATGGCTACACCTTC.

The chain couples TRBV28 to TRBJ1-5; 10 positions match TRBD1. Trimming at V came to 3 bases and at J to 6 bases, leaving 5 bases not matched to a gene. CDR3 length: 15 amino acids. Germline loops: CDR1 MDHEN, CDR2 SYDVKM. The CDR3 nucleotides read TGTGCCAGCAGTTTCGACAGGGGGCGAAGTCAGCCCCAGCATTTT. Translating gives CASSFDRGRSQPQHF.

The gene calls are TRBV9 and TRBJ1-3; 7 positions match TRBD1. Unmatched junction bases numbered 5, after V lost 4 bases and J lost 1 base. The CDR3 runs to 15 residues. Per the germline V gene, CDR1 is SGDLS and CDR2 is YYNGEE. Here the CDR3 reads CASSTGVGSGNTIYF. DNA for the CDR3: TGTGCCAGCAGCACAGGGGTGGGGTCTGGAAACACCATATATTTT.

This clone was observed a handful of times. The chain is built from TRBV19 and TRBJ2-5; possible D gene TRBD1, 6 bases. Trimming stripped 6 bases from V and 5 bases from J, with 13 bases between. Germline V lookup: CDR1 LNHDA, CDR2 SQIVND (reference sequence). CDR3 length: 13 amino acids. In DNA, the CDR3 is TGTGCCAGTAGAAAGGCAGGGGAGGAGACCCAGTACTTC. It specifies CASRKAGEETQYF. Full variable domain (missing parts from reference TRBV19 and TRBJ2-5): DGGITQSPKYLFRKEGQNVTLSCEQNLNHDAMYWYRQDPGQGLRLIYYSQIVNDFQKGDIAEGYSVSREKKESFPLTVTSAQKNPTAFYLCASRKAGEETQYFGPGTRLLVL.

The gene calls are TRBV27 and TRBJ1-2; maybe TRBD1 (5 bases). CDR1 and CDR2 (germline): MNHEY, SMNVEV (reference sequence). V was pared by 1 base and J by 4 bases, with 13 bases between. The CDR3 sequence is 15 residues long. CDR3: CASSLLGALGYGYTF. Written as DNA, the CDR3 is TGTGCCAGCAGTTTATTAGGGGCGCTGGGCTATGGCTACACCTTC.

This clone was recorded only once. The chain employs TRBV4-1 and TRBJ2-7, with D unclear. Trimming stripped 4 bases from V and 6 bases from J, with 13 bases between. Germline values: CDR1 MGHRA, CDR2 YSYEKL. The CDR3 has 13 residues. This CDR3 is CASSPTSSPEQYF. The DNA for the CDR3 is TGCGCCAGCAGCCCCACGTCATCGCCCGAGCAGTACTTC.

The CDR3 nucleotides read TGTGCCAGCAGCTTAGTTTTGGGGACGTACGAGCAGTACTTC. Translating it yields CASSLVLGTYEQYF. The chain is built from TRBV7-8 and TRBJ2-7; D is tentatively TRBD1 or TRBD2 (5 bases each). The germline CDR1 and CDR2 sequences are SGHVS and FQNEAQ. With 1 base removed from V and 4 bases from J, the gap between germline ends came to 11 bases. This CDR3 comprises 14 residues.

The rearrangement joins TRBV9 to TRBJ2-7; D perhaps matches TRBD1 (6 bases). With 4 bases removed from V and 6 bases from J, the gap between germline ends came to 11 bases. This CDR3 contains 12 residues. From germline, CDR1 is SGDLS and CDR2 YYNGEE. This CDR3 is CASSFGGGEQYF. The CDR3 DNA is TGTGCCAGCAGCTTTGGGGGCGGCGAGCAGTACTTC.

The rearrangement links TRBV11-1 to TRBJ2-1, with no clear D. This CDR3 is 16 amino acids long. Trimming left V 1 base short and J 0 bases short, with 10 bases between. Germline CDR1 and CDR2: SGHAT and FQDESV (reference sequence). The DNA of the CDR3 is TGTGCCAGCAGCTTAGAGGCGATTAGCTCCTACAATGAGCAGTTCTTC. This codes for CASSLEAISSYNEQFF. The entire variable domain, with the rest obtained from reference TRBV11-1 and TRBJ2-1, is as follows: EAEVAQSPRYKITEKSQAVAFWCDPISGHATLYWYRQILGQGPELLVQFQDESVVDDSQLPKDRFSAERLKGVDSTLKIQPAELGDSAMYLCASSLEAISSYNEQFFGPGTRLTVL.

This chain links TRBV27 with TRBJ2-5, with a possible D match to TRBD1 (6 bases). Germline V lookup: CDR1 MNHEY, CDR2 SMNVEV (reference sequence). This CDR3 contains 14 residues. Deletions cut 6 bases from V and 4 bases from J, with 15 bases between. CDR3 amino acids: CASSPRGTSETQYF. CDR3 sequence (DNA): TGTGCCAGCAGCCCAAGGGGGACCTCAGAGACCCAGTACTTC.

The rearrangement uses TRBV27 and TRBJ2-7, with a weak D call TRBD2 (6 bases). V was trimmed by 0 bases and J by 5 bases, leaving 8 bases between them. The CDR3 totals 13 residues. From germline, CDR1 is MNHEY and CDR2 SMNVEV (reference sequence). The CDR3 reads CASSLSEGNEQYF. The CDR3 DNA reads TGTGCCAGCAGTTTATCGGAGGGGAACGAGCAGTACTTC.

The chain couples TRBV19 to TRBJ2-2, with D perhaps given as TRBD1 or TRBD2 (5 bases each). Germline V gene sequence: CDR1 LNHDA, CDR2 SQIVND (reference sequence). The germline V and J ends were trimmed by 4 bases and 3 bases, with 12 bases remaining between them. The CDR3 is made up of 15 amino acids. The CDR3 protein is CASSKGARDTGELFF. CDR3 DNA: TGTGCCAGTAGTAAAGGGGCGCGGGACACCGGGGAGCTGTTTTTT.

V is TRBV28 and J is TRBJ2-5; no definite D call. V dropped 5 bases and J dropped 5 bases, with 12 bases sitting between them. The V gene's germline CDR1 is MDHEN and CDR2 SYDVKM. The length of the CDR3 is 13 residues. CDR3 loop: CASSLSTRETQYF. CDR3 coding DNA: TGTGCCAGCAGTCTCAGTACACGGGAGACCCAGTACTTC.

The CDR3 sequence: CASRDRQGLGDEQFF. Written as DNA, the CDR3 is TGTGCCAGCAGGGACCGACAGGGGTTGGGCGATGAGCAGTTCTTC. V gene TRBV2 combines with J gene TRBJ2-1, with TRBD1 matching over 8 bases. The CDR3 has 15 residues. Germline values: CDR1 SNHLY, CDR2 FYNNEI. Germline trimming cut 6 bases from V and 8 bases from J; bases unmatched to any gene: 12. The full variable domain, with the rest looked up from reference TRBV2 and TRBJ2-1, is EPEVTQTPSHQVTQMGQEVILRCVPISNHLYFYWYRQILGQKVEFLVSFYNNEISEKSEIFDDQFSVERPDGSNFTLKIRSTKLEDSAMYFCASRDRQGLGDEQFFGPGTRLTVL.

This clone has only one observation. Other DNA sequences in the sample encode the same CDR3. The chain is built from TRBV11-2 and TRBJ2-7, with TRBD1 identical over 8 bases. Germline-derived CDR1 and CDR2 are SGHAT and FQNNGV. CDR3 size: 15 residues. V dropped 3 bases and J dropped 3; count of bases not matched to a gene: 7. The CDR3: CASSLRGQGDYEQYF. Here the CDR3 DNA reads TGTGCCAGCAGCTTGCGTGGACAGGGAGACTACGAGCAGTACTTC.

The chain is built from TRBV6-6 and TRBJ1-2; possibly TRBD1 for D (5 bases). CDR1 is MNHNY, CDR2 SVGAGI, per germline (reference sequence). The V end was cut by 6 bases, the J end by 8 bases, with 10 bases between. CDR3 length equals 11 residues. CDR3 residues: CASRSGKGYTF. The CDR3 DNA is TGTGCCAGCAGATCAGGGAAAGGCTACACCTTC.

The rearrangement joins TRBV9 to TRBJ2-1; D unclear. Germline CDR1 SGDLS, CDR2 YYNGEE. Between the trimmed V and J ends, which lost 2 bases and 7 bases, there was a span of 7 bases. The CDR3 spans 12 residues. The CDR3 reads CASSVGQNEQFF. CDR3 in DNA: TGTGCCAGCAGCGTCGGTCAGAATGAGCAGTTCTTC.

This chain links TRBV7-8 with TRBJ2-5, with TRBD2 as a possible D gene (5 bases). Germline V gene data show CDR1 as SGHVS and CDR2 as FQNEAQ. Trimming stripped 3 bases from V and 4 bases from J, with 18 bases between. The CDR3 has 16 residues. CDR3 sequence reads: CASSFTWTGRRETQYF. The DNA of the CDR3 is TGTGCCAGCAGCTTTACATGGACGGGGAGACGAGAGACCCAGTACTTC.

The chain has TRBV29-1 and TRBJ2-3, with D hard to call. Germline V CDR1 and CDR2: SQVTM, ANQGSEA. The V end was cut by 7 bases, the J end by 0 bases, with 14 bases between. The CDR3 contains 14 residues. CDR3: CSAPLHPSTDTQYF. The CDR3 DNA follows: TGCAGCGCTCCTTTACACCCTAGCACAGATACGCAGTATTTT.

The chain is built from TRBV9 and TRBJ2-2, with TRBD2 identical over 9 bases. Germline CDR1 SGDLS, CDR2 YYNGEE. V lost 4 bases to trimming and J lost 1 base; unmatched junction nucleotides: 5. The length of the CDR3 is 16 residues. In nucleotides, the CDR3 is TGTGCCAGCAGCCAAACGACTAGCGGGAACACCGGGGAGCTGTTTTTT. Its protein product is CASSQTTSGNTGELFF.

This sequence joins TRBV28 and TRBJ2-7; 7 bases are shared with TRBD2. CDR1 and CDR2 (germline): MDHEN, SYDVKM. The J segment lost 0 bases and the V segment lost 7 bases, leaving 9 bases of the junction unmatched. The CDR3 spans 15 residues. The CDR3 loop is CASNNRGVTSYEQYF. CDR3 nucleotides: TGTGCCAGCAACAACCGGGGGGTCACCTCCTACGAGCAGTACTTC.